A selection of T cell receptor beta chains follows, all from one sample in a study of T cells after yellow fever vaccination. TCRdb re-derived calls from the 5' RACE reads in MiXCR, one entry per CDR3 protein. This table holds 200,000 to 300,000 distinct CDR3 sequences, 10% to 15% found once. The source was CD4+ T cells sorted from PBMCs, collected 45 days after the yellow fever booster vaccination. These receptors all come from a man aged 30-40 years who received the YFV17D yellow fever vaccine. Each CDR3 is given without its conserved first and last residue. The D gene is left open where the match is weak.

d_gene,v_gene,CDR3aa
TRBD2,TRBV20-1,SASATSGGSDTQY
NA,TRBV7-6,ASSLAEGNQPQH
TRBD1,TRBV7-2,ASSLDYRGNTGELF
TRBD2,TRBV10-2,ASRTPSGSTYNEQF
TRBD1,TRBV4-3,ARPGQGTGELF
NA,TRBV7-2,ASSLVLVGDEQF
TRBD2,TRBV29-1,SVRTSGNGEQF
NA,TRBV5-1,ASSLAKGQETQY
NA,TRBV7-3,ASSLMSRVTDTQY
TRBD2,TRBV5-1,ASSPQGSGTNTGELF
TRBD1,TRBV5-1,ASSRTPGQGHNEQF
NA,TRBV7-2,ASRSDLDTQY
TRBD2,TRBV10-2,ASSGLAAAYEQY
NA,TRBV20-1,SARGVKNIQY
NA,TRBV20-1,SAPQETWGTGELF
NA,TRBV20-1,SASSGTQY
NA,TRBV11-2,ASSLDFPGSEQY
NA,TRBV20-1,SASLQREYREQY
NA,TRBV21-1,ASTKPLAVCTDTQY
NA,TRBV5-1,ASSLVGLTTDTQY
NA,TRBV12-3/TRBV12-4,ASSLGQRYTEAF
NA,TRBV9,ASSVGSEYNEEF
NA,TRBV21-1,ASSALHWGHEQY
NA,TRBV4-1,ASSQESSYNSPLH
TRBD2,TRBV5-1,ASSLGLAGGSWSTDTQY
NA,TRBV20-1,SAVRLMRHRGASRLEQF
TRBD1,TRBV18,ASSPGTATGELF
NA,TRBV12-3/TRBV12-4,ASSIQGGFTGELF
NA,TRBV11-2,ASSLGLGVDGETQY
NA,TRBV12-3/TRBV12-4,ASSSGLTPKEY
TRBD1,TRBV20-1,SASPDRADQPQH
TRBD1,TRBV9,ASSVRDSGRGYGYT
TRBD2,TRBV7-8,ASSLVRLAGANEQF
NA,TRBV5-1,ASSLSGTVNTGELF
NA,TRBV6-1,ASIRRPGDTGELF
TRBD2,TRBV6-2/TRBV6-3,ASSYGTSGIEQY
NA,TRBV7-8,ASSGAGVYNEQF
TRBD1,TRBV11-1,ASSPPGTGGFSYNEQF
NA,TRBV3-1,ASSQGVTAPSPQH
TRBD1,TRBV6-2/TRBV6-3,ASSWTGVDTGELF
NA,TRBV21-1,ASSTSLRGPNGADTQY
TRBD1,TRBV18,ASSPRNRSGGQETQY
NA,TRBV6-5,ASSYSATGAGEQY
NA,TRBV7-9,ASIPTAGGTEAF
NA,TRBV7-8,ASSSALGTQH
NA,TRBV7-3,ASSGPGDTQY
NA,TRBV7-9,ASSFSGVVNEQF
NA,TRBV10-3,AIGDSNSYEQY
NA,TRBV20-1,SARSTSSYNEQF
NA,TRBV5-4,ASSPSTQETQY
NA,TRBV11-1,ASSLAEGPGMGTDTQY
NA,TRBV27,ASSVLGGTEAF